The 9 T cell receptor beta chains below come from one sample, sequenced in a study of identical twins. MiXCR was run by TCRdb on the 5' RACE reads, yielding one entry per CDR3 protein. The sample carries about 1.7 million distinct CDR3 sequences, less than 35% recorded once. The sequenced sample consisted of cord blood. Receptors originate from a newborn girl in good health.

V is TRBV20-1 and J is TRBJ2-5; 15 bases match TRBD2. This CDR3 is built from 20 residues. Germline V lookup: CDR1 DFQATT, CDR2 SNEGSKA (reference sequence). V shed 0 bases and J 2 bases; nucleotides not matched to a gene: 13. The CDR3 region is CSARDRGRGLAGGPQETQYF. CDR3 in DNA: TGCAGTGCTAGAGATCGGGGTAGGGGACTAGCGGGGGGCCCACAAGAGACCCAGTACTTC.

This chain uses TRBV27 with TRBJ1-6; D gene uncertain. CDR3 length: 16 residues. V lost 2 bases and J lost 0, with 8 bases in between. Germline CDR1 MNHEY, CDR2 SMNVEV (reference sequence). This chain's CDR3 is CASSLNQGSYNSPLHF. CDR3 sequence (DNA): TGTGCCAGCAGTTTAAATCAAGGCTCCTATAATTCACCCCTCCACTTT.

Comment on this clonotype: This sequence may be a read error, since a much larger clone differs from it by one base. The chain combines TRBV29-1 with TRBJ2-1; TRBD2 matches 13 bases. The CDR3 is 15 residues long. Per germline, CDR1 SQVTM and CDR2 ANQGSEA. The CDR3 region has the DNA TGCAGCGCTACAAGGACTAGCGGGGGATACAATGAGCACTTCTTC. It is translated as CSATRTSGGYNEHFF.

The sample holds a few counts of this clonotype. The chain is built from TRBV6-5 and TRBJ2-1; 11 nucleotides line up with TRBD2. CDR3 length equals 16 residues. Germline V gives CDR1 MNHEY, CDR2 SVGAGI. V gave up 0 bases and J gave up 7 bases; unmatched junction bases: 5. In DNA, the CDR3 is TGTGCCAGCAGTTACTCGCCAACTAGCGGGAGTAATGAGCAGTTCTTC. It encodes CASSYSPTSGSNEQFF.

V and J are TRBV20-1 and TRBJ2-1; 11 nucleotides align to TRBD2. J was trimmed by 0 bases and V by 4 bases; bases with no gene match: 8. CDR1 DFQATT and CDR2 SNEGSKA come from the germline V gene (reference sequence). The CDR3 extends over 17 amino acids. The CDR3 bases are TGCAGTGCTATATTTCGACTAGCGGGATTCTCCTACAATGAGCAGTTCTTC. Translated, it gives CSAIFRLAGFSYNEQFF.

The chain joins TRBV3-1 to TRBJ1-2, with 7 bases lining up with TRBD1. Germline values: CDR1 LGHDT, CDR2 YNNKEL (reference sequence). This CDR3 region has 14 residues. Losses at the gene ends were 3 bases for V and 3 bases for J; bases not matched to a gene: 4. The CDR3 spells CASSHRTGDYGYTF. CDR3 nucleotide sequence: TGTGCCAGCAGCCACCGGACAGGTGACTATGGCTACACCTTC. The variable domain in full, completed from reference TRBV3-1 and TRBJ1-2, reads DTAVSQTPKYLVTQMGNDKSIKCEQNLGHDTMYWYKQDSKKFLKIMFSYNNKELIINETVPNRFSPKSPDKAHLNLHINSLELGDSAVYFCASSHRTGDYGYTFGSGTRLTVV.

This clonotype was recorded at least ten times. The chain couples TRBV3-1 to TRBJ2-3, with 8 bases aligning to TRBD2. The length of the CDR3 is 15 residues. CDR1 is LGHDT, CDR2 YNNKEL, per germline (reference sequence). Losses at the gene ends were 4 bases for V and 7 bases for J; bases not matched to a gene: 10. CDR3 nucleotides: TGTGCCAGCAGCCCCTTTAGCGGGGACATCCATACGCAGTATTTT. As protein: CASSPFSGDIHTQYF.

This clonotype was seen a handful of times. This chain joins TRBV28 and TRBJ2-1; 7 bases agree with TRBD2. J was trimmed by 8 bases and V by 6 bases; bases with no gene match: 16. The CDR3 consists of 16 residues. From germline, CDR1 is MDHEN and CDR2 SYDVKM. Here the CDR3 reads CASSHPQAGVVDEQFF. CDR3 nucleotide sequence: TGTGCCAGCAGCCACCCCCAGGCGGGAGTCGTCGATGAGCAGTTCTTC. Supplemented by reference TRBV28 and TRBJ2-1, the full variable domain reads DVKVTQSSRYLVKRTGEKVFLECVQDMDHENMFWYRQDPGLGLRLIYFSYDVKMKEKGDIPEGYSVSREKKERFSLILESASTNQTSMYLCASSHPQAGVVDEQFFGPGTRLTVL.

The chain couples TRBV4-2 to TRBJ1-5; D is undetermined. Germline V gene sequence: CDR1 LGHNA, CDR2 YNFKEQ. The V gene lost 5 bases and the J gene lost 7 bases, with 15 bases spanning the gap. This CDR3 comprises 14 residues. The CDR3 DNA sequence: TGTGCCAGCAGCATAAGACGGGGTCAGCAGCCCCAGCATTTT. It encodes CASSIRRGQQPQHF.